Below, 2 T cell receptor beta chains from the same sample are listed, as sequenced in a study of T cell repertoires in aging, cancer and after chemotherapy. Multiplex touch-down PCR with TRB-A/B primers amplified rearranged V-D-J TRB sequences. TCRdb fed the multiplex PCR reads into MiXCR, producing one record per CDR3 protein. In the table there are over 6,500 distinct CDR3 sequences, roughly 51% of which are singletons. Peripheral blood genomic DNA, not sorted cells or RNA, was the template. The sequenced sample was blood. Receptors were obtained from a human donor with a solid tumor.

CDR3 sequence reads: CASSQGQAFF. In nucleotides, the CDR3 is TGTGCCAGCAGTCAGGGGCAAGCTTTCTTT. The V and J genes are TRBV6-2 or TRBV6-3 and TRBJ1-1; weak D call: TRBD1 (6 bases). The V end was cut by 5 bases, the J end by 9 bases, with 7 bases between. Germline V gives CDR1 MNHEY, CDR2 SVGEGT. CDR3 length: 10 residues.

Of note for this clonotype: The junction departs from the called germline gene at one end, perhaps through a read error. V usage is TRBV10-1 and J usage is TRBJ2-1; 9 positions agree with TRBD2. CDR1 and CDR2 from the germline V gene are WNHNN and SYGVQD (reference sequence). This CDR3 is built from 14 residues. As DNA, the CDR3 is TGTGCCAGCAGTTACTCGACTAGCGGTGATGAGCAGTTCTTC. It is translated as CASSYSTSGDEQFF.